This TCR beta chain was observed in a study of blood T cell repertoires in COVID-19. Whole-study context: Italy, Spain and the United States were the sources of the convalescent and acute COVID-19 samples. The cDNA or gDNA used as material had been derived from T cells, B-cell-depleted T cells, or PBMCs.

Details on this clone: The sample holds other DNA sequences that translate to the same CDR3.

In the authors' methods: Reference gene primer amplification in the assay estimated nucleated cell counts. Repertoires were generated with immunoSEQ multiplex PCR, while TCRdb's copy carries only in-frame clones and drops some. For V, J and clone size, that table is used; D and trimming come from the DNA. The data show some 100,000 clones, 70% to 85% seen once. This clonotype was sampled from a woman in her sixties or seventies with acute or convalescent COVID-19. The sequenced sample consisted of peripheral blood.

The CDR3 region is CASQGAYEQYF. The CDR3 nucleotides read TGTGCCTCACAGGGGGCCTACGAGCAGTACTTC. The genes are TRBV19 and TRBJ2-7, with 8 nucleotides matching TRBD1. V lost 11 bases to trimming and J lost 2 bases; unmatched junction nucleotides: 2. Germline V CDR1 and CDR2: LNHDA, SQIVND (reference sequence). The CDR3 consists of 11 residues. Drawing the rest from reference TRBV19 and TRBJ2-7, the complete variable domain is DGGITQSPKYLFRKEGQNVTLSCEQNLNHDAMYWYRQDPGQGLRLIYYSQIVNDFQKGDIAEGYSVSREKKESFPLTVTSAQKNPTAFYLCASQGAYEQYFGPGTRLTVT.